Below are 15 T cell receptor beta chains sequenced from a single sample in a study of beta chain features in type 1 diabetes. Reverse transcription of all isolated RNA meant that expressed TCRB transcripts were sequenced. Assay used: immunoSEQ multiplex PCR; TCRdb lists only in-frame clones, some missing. The profile covers thousands of clones, with about 84% appearing a single time and about 1.4% taken by the ten largest. Sequenced: Tregs from blood. The source of these receptors is a young woman in good health.

This chain joins TRBV30 and TRBJ1-2; TRBD1 might be the D (5 bases). Germline V gives CDR1 GTSNPN, CDR2 SVGIG (reference sequence). The V end was cut by 1 base, the J end by 0 bases, with 9 bases between. The CDR3 length is 14 residues. The CDR3 bases are TGTGCCTGGAGTGCGACAGTCACTAACTATGGCTACACCTTC. Translating it yields CAWSATVTNYGYTF.

The chain links TRBV30 to TRBJ2-2; tentatively, D is TRBD2 (6 bases). Germline CDR1 is GTSNPN and CDR2 is SVGIG (reference sequence). The ends were cut back, 3 bases at V and 7 bases at J, with 15 bases in the middle. CDR3 length: 14 amino acids. The CDR3 bases are TGTGCCTGGAGGGGGATGGCGGGGCTCGGGGAGCTGTTTTTT. Its protein is CAWRGMAGLGELFF.

The chain has TRBV5-1 and TRBJ1-5, with D tentatively TRBD1 (6 bases). This CDR3 contains 15 residues. The germline V gene has CDR1 SGHRS and CDR2 YFSETQ. Trimming left V 0 bases short and J 2 bases short, with 9 bases between. CDR3: CASSLGAGGNQPQHF. DNA of the CDR3: TGCGCCAGCAGCTTGGGTGCAGGGGGCAATCAGCCCCAGCATTTT.

The rearrangement joins TRBV20-1 to TRBJ1-2, with D perhaps TRBD1 (6 bases). The CDR3 consists of 11 residues. The germline V and J ends were trimmed by 5 bases and 5 bases, with 9 bases remaining between them. Germline V gene data show CDR1 as DFQATT and CDR2 as SNEGSKA (reference sequence). The CDR3 sequence is CSALGAYGYTF. The CDR3 coding sequence is TGCAGTGCTCTGGGGGCGTATGGCTACACCTTC.

The chain links TRBV19 to TRBJ1-2; TRBD1 matches at 7 bases. Per the germline V gene, CDR1 is LNHDA and CDR2 is SQIVND (reference sequence). With V trimmed by 5 bases and J by 5 bases, 2 bases remained unmatched. This CDR3 comprises 12 residues. The CDR3 loop is CASSRTGYGYTF. The CDR3 nucleotides read TGTGCCAGTAGTCGGACAGGATATGGCTACACCTTC.

The rearrangement joins TRBV28 to TRBJ2-7; no clear D gene. Trimming shortened V by 5 bases and J by 2 bases, and 7 bases separated the two germline ends. The CDR3 consists of 12 residues. CDR1 and CDR2 from the germline V gene are MDHEN and SYDVKM. CDR3 bases: TGTGCCAGCAGTCTCACAGCCTACGAGCAGTACTTC. Residues: CASSLTAYEQYF.

This sequence joins TRBV23-1 and TRBJ2-7, with D maybe TRBD1 (7 bases). TRBV23-1 is an open reading frame, and its role is uncertain. The CDR3 length is 19 residues. Trimming cost V 2 bases and J 5 bases, with 28 bases left between them. The CDR3 nucleotides are TGCGCCAGCAGTCAAACGACAGGGAGGTCTGTTTGGGCATCTCACGAGCAGTACTTC. It specifies CASSQTTGRSVWASHEQYF.

This chain links TRBV14 with TRBJ2-5; D is unclear. Near its end, the DNA agrees better with TRBJ2-7, so the J call may be wrong. CDR1 and CDR2 (germline): SGHDN, FVKESK. This CDR3 is built from 11 residues. The CDR3 reads CASSQIYEQYF. CDR3 DNA: TGTGCCAGCAGCCAAATTTACGAGCAGTACTTC.

This CDR3 is CASSLRQGYEQYF. The CDR3 DNA follows: TGTGCCAGCAGTTTACGACAGGGGTACGAGCAGTACTTC. This rearrangement joins TRBV6-1 to TRBJ2-7, with 8 bases lining up with TRBD1. CDR3 length: 13 residues. Germline trimming cut 5 bases from V and 4 bases from J; bases unmatched to any gene: 4. Germline V gene sequence: CDR1 MNHNS, CDR2 SASEGT.

The V and J genes are TRBV30 and TRBJ2-5; 8 bases map to TRBD2. This CDR3 is 15 amino acids long. Germline CDR1 is GTSNPN and CDR2 is SVGIG (reference sequence). The CDR3 coding sequence is TGTGCTCTTGGAGGGAGACTAGCGAGTCGGGAGACCCAGTACTTC. Translated: CALGGRLASRETQYF. The entire variable domain, with the rest obtained from reference TRBV30 and TRBJ2-5, is as follows: SQTIHQWPATLVQPVGSPLSLECTVEGTSNPNLYWYRQAAGRGLQLLFYSVGIGQISSEVPQNLSASRPQDRQFILSSKKLLLSDSGFYLCALGGRLASRETQYFGPGTRLLVL.

The rearrangement uses TRBV19 and TRBJ2-2, with TRBD1 matching over 11 bases. Germline assignment: CDR1 LNHDA and CDR2 SQIVND (reference sequence). Trimming at V came to 3 bases and at J to 6 bases, leaving 0 bases not matched to a gene. CDR3 size: 14 residues. CDR3 sequence: CASSMGQGAGELFF. As DNA, the CDR3 is TGTGCCAGTAGTATGGGACAGGGGGCCGGGGAGCTGTTTTTT. Based on the CDR3 plus reference TRBV19 and TRBJ2-2, the full variable domain is DGGITQSPKYLFRKEGQNVTLSCEQNLNHDAMYWYRQDPGQGLRLIYYSQIVNDFQKGDIAEGYSVSREKKESFPLTVTSAQKNPTAFYLCASSMGQGAGELFFGEGSRLTVL.

The J gene is TRBJ2-5, the V gene TRBV7-2; 8 bases are a match to TRBD2. Germline V gene lookup returns CDR1 SGHTA and CDR2 FQGNSA. The V gene end was trimmed by 5 bases and the J gene end by 5 bases; junction bases not matched to a gene: 1. The CDR3 loop spans 12 amino acids. This CDR3 reads CASSRGGETQYF. DNA for the CDR3: TGTGCCAGCAGCCGCGGGGGGGAGACCCAGTACTTC.

This clone has just a few counts. This chain joins TRBV10-3 and TRBJ2-2; 9 bases match TRBD1. The ends lost 2 bases at V and 5 bases at J; junction bases unmatched: 6. CDR1 and CDR2 (germline): ENHRY, SYGVKD. The CDR3 is made up of 16 amino acids. The CDR3 sequence is CAISEPGTGKTGELFF. The DNA of the CDR3 is TGTGCCATCAGTGAGCCCGGGACAGGGAAAACCGGGGAGCTGTTTTTT.

Only one count was recorded for this clone. The chain has TRBV5-1 and TRBJ2-7; D might be TRBD2 (6 bases). V was clipped by 0 bases and J by 0 bases, with 10 bases between them. Germline CDR1 is SGHRS and CDR2 is YFSETQ. This CDR3 spans 15 amino acids. The CDR3 DNA reads as TGCGCCAGCAGCTTGGCCGGGAGCAGCTCCTACGAGCAGTACTTC. Protein: CASSLAGSSSYEQYF.

The CDR3 reads CASSAGLDFNNEQFF. The CDR3 bases are TGTGCCAGCAGCGCGGGACTGGACTTCAACAATGAGCAGTTCTTC. The chain uses TRBV9 and TRBJ2-1; D may be TRBD2 (6 bases). Germline CDR1 is SGDLS and CDR2 is YYNGEE. V was cut by 3 bases and J by 5 bases, with 15 bases left in between. The CDR3 contains 15 residues.